Listed here is a single T cell receptor beta chain. These data belong to a study of shared clonotypes between healthy human individuals. The genomic DNA of each subset was split evenly across several immunoSEQ plates. Profiling relied on immunoSEQ multiplex PCR, and the TCRdb table lists in-frame clones only, not all of them. The table has a few million clones, approximately 92% seen once; the top ten hold under 2%. The J segment lost 4 bases and the V segment lost 5 bases, leaving 15 bases of the junction unmatched. Germline CDR1 MDHEN, CDR2 SYDVKM. The CDR3 runs to 17 residues. The naive CD8 population came from CD45RO-negative cells selected for CCR7, without terminally differentiated effector memory CD45RA+ cells. All donors qualified as healthy HIV-negative adults and had experienced no recent acute infections or vaccinations.

Sequencing was done on a sample of naive CD8+ T cells from PBMCs. The TCR was taken from a man in his late teens or twenties in good health. Some clones in this sample may be carry-over from other donors' samples. The chain recombines TRBV28 with TRBJ2-7, with 9 bases lining up with TRBD2. CDR3 residues: CASSPPLAGPLRYEQYF. The CDR3 DNA follows: TGTGCCAGCAGTCCTCCCCTAGCGGGACCGCTTCGATACGAGCAGTACTTC.